This T cell receptor (beta chain) comes out of a study of prognosis after radiotherapy for stage I lung cancer. TCR beta CDR3 was amplified from genomic DNA by two-round multiplex PCR. Round-one PCR had primers specific to each TRBV and TRBJ gene. Each CDR3 protein gets one entry after TCRdb re-called the multiplex PCR reads with MiXCR. The sample comprises around 19,000 distinct CDR3 sequences, about 50% of which are singletons, and 30% to 35% rests with the top ten. As to this clonotype: A much larger clone differs from this one at a single base, so this may be a read error.

V shed 3 bases and J 5 bases; nucleotides not matched to a gene: 10. Germline V gene data show CDR1 as SGDLS and CDR2 as YYNGEE. The CDR3 covers 15 residues. The sequences come from PBMCs, collected before or after stereotactic body radiation therapy (not recorded which). This TCR was recovered from a donor aged 50 or older with non-small cell lung cancer. The chain carries TRBV9 and TRBJ2-5, with TRBD2 matching over 7 bases. The CDR3 DNA is TGTGCCAGCAGCGCCAACGGACTAGAGGCGGAGACCCAGTACTTC. Translating it yields CASSANGLEAETQYF.